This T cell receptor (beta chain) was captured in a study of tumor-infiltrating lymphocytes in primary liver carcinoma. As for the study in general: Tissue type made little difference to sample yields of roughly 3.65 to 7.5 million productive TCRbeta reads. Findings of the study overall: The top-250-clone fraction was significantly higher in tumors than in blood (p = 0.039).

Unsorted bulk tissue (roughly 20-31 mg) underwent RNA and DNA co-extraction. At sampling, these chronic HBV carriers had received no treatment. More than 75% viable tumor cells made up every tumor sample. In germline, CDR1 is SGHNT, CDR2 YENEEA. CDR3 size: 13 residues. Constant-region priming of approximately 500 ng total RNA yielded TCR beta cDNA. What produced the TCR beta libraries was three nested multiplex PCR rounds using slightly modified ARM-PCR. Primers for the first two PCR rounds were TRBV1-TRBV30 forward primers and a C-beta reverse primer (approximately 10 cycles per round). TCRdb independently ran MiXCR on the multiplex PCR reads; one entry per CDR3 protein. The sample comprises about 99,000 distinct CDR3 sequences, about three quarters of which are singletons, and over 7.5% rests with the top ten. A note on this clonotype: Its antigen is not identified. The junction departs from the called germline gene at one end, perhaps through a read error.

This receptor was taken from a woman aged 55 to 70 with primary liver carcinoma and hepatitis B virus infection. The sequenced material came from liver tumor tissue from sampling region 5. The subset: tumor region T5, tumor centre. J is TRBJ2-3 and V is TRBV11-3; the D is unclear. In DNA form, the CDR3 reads TGTGCCAGCAGCCTAACACCCACAGATATGCAGTGTTTT. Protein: CASSLTPTDMQCF.